Listed below are T cell receptor beta chains from one sample, sequenced in a study of cytomegalovirus exposure and HLA in healthy donors. The table came from immunoSEQ multiplex PCR; TCRdb's copy has only in-frame clones and leaves some out. The sample yields tens of thousands of clones, 68% seen once. Sequenced sample: PBMCs. All receptors derive from a woman aged 25 to 39 in good health and CMV-seronegative. The conserved cysteine and the conserved F or W are not part of the CDR3 here.

cdr3_aa	j_call	v_call
AWRRTGSAYEQY	-	TRBV30
ASSLQIMTANEKLF	TRBJ1-4	TRBV7-2
SGATGEFGSYEQY	TRBJ2-7	TRBV29-1
ASSLGEPGDYLSQPQH	TRBJ1-5	TRBV7-8
ASSSIRAQGYNQPQH	TRBJ1-5	TRBV28
AWSGDRGGSPLH	TRBJ1-6	TRBV30
ASSLASTHRGSGNTIY	TRBJ1-3	TRBV7-9
ASSIRGLGYGYT	TRBJ1-2	TRBV5-1
ASSILFTSTEAF	TRBJ1-1	TRBV19
ASSRIRTGAEAF	TRBJ1-1	TRBV28
ASSSKAEKLF	TRBJ1-4	TRBV7-9
ASSPGTSFYEQY	TRBJ2-7	TRBV27
ASSQSNSNYGYT	TRBJ1-2	TRBV23-1
ASSQDLMGGGTYLPTDTQY	TRBJ2-3	TRBV4-2
ASSYHRLNTEAF	TRBJ1-1	TRBV27
AWSVRTGTMGSNQPQH	TRBJ1-5	TRBV30
ASSPGTGYEQY	TRBJ2-7	TRBV6-4
ASTHLDSSYEQY	TRBJ2-7	TRBV7-9
SVEAFWGRETQY	TRBJ2-5	TRBV29-1
ASSFRDRGTQY	TRBJ2-5	TRBV7-9
ASNGQGSSYGYT	TRBJ1-2	TRBV6-5
ASSFGSSGNTIY	TRBJ1-3	TRBV5-1
ASSHRDRDNGYT	TRBJ1-2	TRBV4-1
ASTALDRGRNNEQF	TRBJ2-1	TRBV19
ASTSFGEQF	TRBJ2-1	TRBV7-2
ASSFGRGGRYEQY	TRBJ2-7	TRBV5-1
ASRETGGEKLF	TRBJ1-4	TRBV2
ASSPSRGVGNTEAF	TRBJ1-1	TRBV7-6
ASSVRHRQSSGNTIY	TRBJ1-3	TRBV6-1
ASSRGQGKLDGYT	TRBJ1-2	TRBV18
ASSLPNEQF	TRBJ2-1	TRBV7-9
ASSGGRGAYGYT	TRBJ1-2	TRBV13
ASAGTGGDYEQY	TRBJ2-7	TRBV25-1
ASSQGAGWDEQY	TRBJ2-7	TRBV4-1
SVVSGYEQY	TRBJ2-7	TRBV29-1
ASSEISTGGRNQPQH	TRBJ1-5	TRBV6-1
ASSQNPGAGVGELF	TRBJ2-2	TRBV4-2
ASSTSDRYSYEQY	TRBJ2-7	TRBV28
ASSDHSGGFNNEQF	TRBJ2-1	TRBV13
ASRWDRINEKLF	TRBJ1-4	TRBV12-2